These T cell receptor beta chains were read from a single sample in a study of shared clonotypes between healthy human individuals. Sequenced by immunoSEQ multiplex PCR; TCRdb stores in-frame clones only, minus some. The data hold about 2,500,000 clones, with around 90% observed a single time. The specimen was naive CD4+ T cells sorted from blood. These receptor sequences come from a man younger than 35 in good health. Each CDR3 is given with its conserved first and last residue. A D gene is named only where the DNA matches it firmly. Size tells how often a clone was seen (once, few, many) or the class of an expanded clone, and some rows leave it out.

DNA: TGTGCCAGCTCACCCGATCGGAGACAGGGGGACACTGAAGCTTTCTTT; CDR3: CASSPDRRQGDTEAFF; D: TRBD1; size: .; J: TRBJ1-1; V: TRBV18
DNA: TGTGCCAGCAGACGGGGGACTCCCATTCCCGGGGAGCTGTTTTTT; CDR3: CASRRGTPIPGELFF; D: .; size: .; J: TRBJ2-2; V: TRBV6-5
DNA: TGTGCCAGCAGCCCAACTAGCGTTGGCACAGATACGCAGTATTTT; CDR3: CASSPTSVGTDTQYF; D: TRBD2; size: .; J: TRBJ2-3; V: TRBV7-3
DNA: TGTGCCAGCAAAGGACCGGGACAGTGGGAGACCCAGTACTTC; CDR3: CASKGPGQWETQYF; D: TRBD1; size: .; J: TRBJ2-5; V: TRBV25-1
DNA: TGTGCCTGGAGATTAGCCGGAGTTGAGACCCAGTACTTC; CDR3: CAWRLAGVETQYF; D: .; size: .; J: TRBJ2-5; V: TRBV30
DNA: TGTGCCAGCAGCTTTTCCGGCTACGAGCAGTACTTC; CDR3: CASSFSGYEQYF; D: .; size: .; J: TRBJ2-7; V: TRBV11-2
DNA: TGTGCCAGCAGTTACTCCCGACATAATCAGCCCCAGCATTTT; CDR3: CASSYSRHNQPQHF; D: .; size: .; J: TRBJ1-5; V: TRBV6-6
DNA: TGTGCCAGTAGTAAGATCCCGGGACAAACCACAGATACGCAGTATTTT; CDR3: CASSKIPGQTTDTQYF; D: .; size: .; J: TRBJ2-3; V: TRBV19
DNA: TGTGCCAGCAGCCCCCAGGCTCAGGGTCCCGTCACCGGGGAGCTGTTTTTT; CDR3: CASSPQAQGPVTGELFF; D: .; size: once; J: TRBJ2-2; V: TRBV4-2
DNA: TGTGCCAGCGCCGGATTCGGAGGGGGCACTTCGAACACCGGGGAGCTGTTTTTT; CDR3: CASAGFGGGTSNTGELFF; D: .; size: .; J: TRBJ2-2; V: TRBV18
DNA: TGTGCCAGCAGAGAGGGGACAGTCAAGACCCAGTACTTC; CDR3: CASREGTVKTQYF; D: TRBD1; size: .; J: TRBJ2-5; V: TRBV25-1
DNA: TGTGCCAGCAGCTTAACCCTCCCAGGAGGCTACGAGCAGTACTTC; CDR3: CASSLTLPGGYEQYF; D: .; size: .; J: TRBJ2-7; V: TRBV7-2
DNA: TGTGCCAGCAGCACACGACTAGCGGGGGACTCCTACAATGAGCAGTTCTTC; CDR3: CASSTRLAGDSYNEQFF; D: TRBD2; size: once; J: TRBJ2-1; V: TRBV4-2
DNA: TGTGCCAGCAGCTTAGAGGGTCGGAGGGTGCAGTACTTC; CDR3: CASSLEGRRVQYF; D: .; size: .; J: TRBJ2-7; V: TRBV7-8
DNA: TGCGCCAGCAGCCATACTAGCGGGGGTTCCTACGAGCAGTACTTC; CDR3: CASSHTSGGSYEQYF; D: TRBD2; size: .; J: TRBJ2-7; V: TRBV5-1
DNA: TGCGCCAGCAGCTTACCGATCGGGCGAAACAGCACAGATACGCAGTATTTT; CDR3: CASSLPIGRNSTDTQYF; D: .; size: .; J: TRBJ2-3; V: TRBV5-1
DNA: TGTGCCAGCAGGGACCTGTCAGGGGCGGTTCCCGAGCAGTACTTC; CDR3: CASRDLSGAVPEQYF; D: .; size: .; J: TRBJ2-7; V: TRBV9
DNA: TGTGCCAGCAGCGTAGACGAGACAGGGTTTATTGATTCACCCCTCCACTTT; CDR3: CASSVDETGFIDSPLHF; D: TRBD1; size: few; J: TRBJ1-6; V: TRBV9
DNA: TGTGCCAGCAGCTTAGGGACTAGCGGGGAGAGTATAACAGATACGCAGTATTTT; CDR3: CASSLGTSGESITDTQYF; D: TRBD2; size: .; J: TRBJ2-3; V: TRBV7-6
DNA: TGTGCCAGTAGTATTGGGGGGCAAATGAACACTGAAGCTTTCTTT; CDR3: CASSIGGQMNTEAFF; D: .; size: .; J: TRBJ1-1; V: TRBV19
DNA: TGTGCCATCAGTCCAGCGCGGGCGGTTAAAAAGGACACTGAAGCTTTCTTT; CDR3: CAISPARAVKKDTEAFF; D: .; size: once; J: TRBJ1-1; V: TRBV10-3
DNA: TGTGCCAGCAGTTTAAGCCCCCAGTACGAGCAGTACTTC; CDR3: CASSLSPQYEQYF; D: .; size: .; J: TRBJ2-7; V: TRBV28
DNA: TGTGCCAGCAGCCAAGAGGGGACGACGAATTATGGCTACACCTTC; CDR3: CASSQEGTTNYGYTF; D: .; size: .; J: TRBJ1-2; V: TRBV14